Sequencing of this T cell receptor beta chain was carried out in a study of T cell repertoires in cytomegalovirus infection. Judged by abundance, this clonotype is hyperexpanded. Antigen: not known. TCRdb fed the reads into MiXCR, producing one record per CDR3 protein. The sample holds about 60,000 distinct CDR3 sequences, 33% seen once. Study-wide results and caveats: Summed frequency of public TCR beta families distinguished CMV carriers with the relevant HLA. HLA-C-restricted TCR beta clonotypes specific for CMV led the ex vivo response.

This CDR3 is 13 amino acids long. Between the trimmed V and J ends, which lost 1 base and 6 bases, there was a span of 10 bases. Looked up from germline, CDR1 is MDHEN and CDR2 is SYDVKM. The sample comprised PBMCs, sequenced either directly or after in vitro stimulation (not recorded which). This clonotype originated in a human donor in good health (CMV status not recorded). Some clones in this sample may be carry-over from other donors' samples. This chain uses TRBV28 with TRBJ2-7; D ambiguous. The CDR3 here is CASSLFDGSEQYF. The DNA of the CDR3 is TGTGCCAGCAGTTTATTCGATGGGTCCGAGCAGTACTTC. Full variable domain (rest looked up from reference TRBV28 and TRBJ2-7): DVKVTQSSRYLVKRTGEKVFLECVQDMDHENMFWYRQDPGLGLRLIYFSYDVKMKEKGDIPEGYSVSREKKERFSLILESASTNQTSMYLCASSLFDGSEQYFGPGTRLTVT.